The 27 T cell receptor beta chains presented below share a single source sample, sequenced in a study of blood T cell repertoires in COVID-19. Using immunoSEQ multiplex PCR, the repertoire was profiled, and TCRdb retains in-frame clones only, with some absent. The table shows some 170,000 clones, with over 80% occurring only once. The sample was peripheral blood. The receptors were gathered from a middle-aged woman with COVID-19, enrolled during active disease.

J is TRBJ2-3 and V is TRBV3-1 (or the pseudogene TRBV3-2), with 7 bases that match TRBD2. CDR3 length equals 12 residues. The germline V gene has CDR1 LGHDT and CDR2 YNNKEL (reference sequence). V shed 1 base and J 8 bases; nucleotides not matched to a gene: 0. The CDR3 reads CASSQAGGTQYF. As DNA, the CDR3 is TGTGCCAGCAGCCAAGCGGGAGGTACGCAGTATTTT.

The genes are TRBV5-5 and TRBJ1-1; D not resolved. CDR3 length: 11 amino acids. V was trimmed by 3 bases and J by 3 bases, leaving 3 bases between them. Germline values: CDR1 SGHKS, CDR2 YYEKEE (reference sequence). The DNA for the CDR3 is TGTGCCAGCAGCTCTGACACTGAAGCTTTCTTT. Encoded protein: CASSSDTEAFF.

This clone was observed a few times. The chain combines TRBV7-8 with TRBJ1-6; 9 bases align to TRBD1. From germline, CDR1 is SGHVS and CDR2 FQNEAQ. Losses at the gene ends were 4 bases for V and 7 bases for J; bases not matched to a gene: 5. The CDR3 consists of 15 residues. Here the CDR3 DNA reads TGTGCCAGCAGCTCGGGACAGGGCCGAAATTCACCCCTCCACTTT. It translates to CASSSGQGRNSPLHF.

This clone was observed a handful of times. The rearrangement links TRBV5-1 to TRBJ2-7; a weak D match, TRBD2 (5 bases). Trimming removed 5 bases at V and 3 bases at J, with 15 bases between. This CDR3 is 14 amino acids long. From germline, CDR1 is SGHRS and CDR2 YFSETQ. As DNA, the CDR3 is TGCGCCAGCAGATTGAGGGAGAATGGCTACGAGCAGTACTTC. It translates to CASRLRENGYEQYF.

This chain links TRBV28 with TRBJ2-7, with D possibly TRBD2 on 5 matching bases. CDR1 MDHEN and CDR2 SYDVKM come from the germline V gene. V lost 4 bases and J 5 bases, leaving 6 bases between the germline ends. The CDR3 loop spans 11 amino acids. As DNA, the CDR3 is TGTGCCAGCAGTTACGGGGACGAGCAGTACTTC. As protein: CASSYGDEQYF.

The chain has TRBV7-9 and TRBJ1-1; the match to TRBD1 covers 7 bases. This CDR3 spans 15 amino acids. Germline-derived CDR1 and CDR2 are SEHNR and FQNEAQ (reference sequence). V gave up 4 bases and J gave up 0 bases; unmatched junction bases: 5. The CDR3 DNA is TGTGCCAGCAGCTACCTGGGACAGCTGAACACTGAAGCTTTCTTT. Encoded protein: CASSYLGQLNTEAFF.

J is TRBJ1-1 and V is TRBV5-6; D gene uncertain. Between the trimmed V and J ends, which lost 4 bases and 0 bases, there was a span of 13 bases. Germline CDR1 and CDR2: SGHDT and YYEEEE. The CDR3 is 15 amino acids. The CDR3 here is CASSLPPTLNTEAFF. CDR3 DNA: TGTGCCAGCAGCCTTCCCCCTACTTTGAACACTGAAGCTTTCTTT.

The V call is TRBV6-5, the J call TRBJ1-1, with D unclear. Trimming removed 5 bases from V and 6 bases from J, with 13 bases in between. Germline V lookup: CDR1 MNHEY, CDR2 SVGAGI. The CDR3 is made up of 13 amino acids. CDR3 coding DNA: TGTGCCAGCAGTCCCGGCCATGAGGCTGAAGCTTTCTTT. Encoded protein: CASSPGHEAEAFF.

The rearrangement uses TRBV5-6 and TRBJ1-4; tentative D call: TRBD1 (5 bases). Trimming stripped 1 base from V and 6 bases from J, with 19 bases between. This CDR3 is built from 17 residues. Germline V CDR1 and CDR2: SGHDT, YYEEEE. CDR3 region: CASSLSLGWQGHEKLFF. Here the CDR3 DNA reads TGTGCCAGCAGCTTGTCCCTGGGGTGGCAGGGTCATGAAAAACTGTTTTTT.

The gene calls are TRBV5-6 and TRBJ2-3, with D maybe TRBD2 (5 bases). Trimming cost V 0 bases and J 9 bases, with 14 bases left between them. Germline V CDR1 and CDR2: SGHDT, YYEEEE. The CDR3 consists of 14 residues. The CDR3 protein is CASSLGHPPGTQYF. The CDR3 coding sequence is TGTGCCAGCAGCTTGGGGCACCCCCCGGGGACGCAGTATTTT. The entire variable domain, with the rest obtained from reference TRBV5-6 and TRBJ2-3, is as follows: DAGVTQSPTHLIKTRGQQVTLRCSPKSGHDTVSWYQQALGQGPQFIFQYYEEEERQRGNFPDRFSGHQFPNYSSELNVNALLLGDSALYLCASSLGHPPGTQYFGPGTRLTVL.

The chain has TRBV4-2 and TRBJ2-3; 11 positions match TRBD1. The germline V gene has CDR1 LGHNA and CDR2 YNFKEQ. The CDR3 spans 18 residues. The V segment lost 0 bases and the J segment 4 bases; nucleotides outside the gene matches: 9. CDR3 sequence: CASSQDWKPGQGADTQYF. The CDR3 region has the DNA TGTGCCAGCAGCCAAGATTGGAAACCGGGACAGGGGGCAGATACGCAGTATTTT.

The chain has TRBV28 and TRBJ2-7; D ambiguous. This CDR3 is built from 13 residues. Germline V gives CDR1 MDHEN, CDR2 SYDVKM. CDR3 protein: CASGGLLGYEQYF. The DNA of the CDR3 is TGTGCTTCCGGTGGGCTCCTGGGCTACGAGCAGTACTTC.

The chain has TRBV4-1 and TRBJ1-1, with TRBD1 matching over 8 bases. V lost 2 bases to trimming and J lost 5 bases; unmatched junction nucleotides: 13. CDR1 MGHRA and CDR2 YSYEKL come from the germline V gene. The CDR3 is made up of 17 amino acids. In nucleotides, the CDR3 is TGCGCCAGCAGCCAATCCCCGACAGGACAGGGAGGTACTGAAGCTTTCTTT. Amino acid sequence: CASSQSPTGQGGTEAFF.

The rearrangement links TRBV5-6 to TRBJ1-4; possible D gene TRBD1, 5 bases. Trimming took 4 bases from V and 6 from J, leaving 19 bases between them. Germline CDR1 reads SGHDT; CDR2 reads YYEEEE. The CDR3 is made up of 16 amino acids. The CDR3 is CASSPRGTGVDEKLFF. The CDR3 DNA is TGTGCCAGCAGCCCCCGGGGTACGGGGGTGGATGAAAAACTGTTTTTT.

This sequence joins TRBV24-1 and TRBJ1-1; TRBD1 might be the D (6 bases). Germline CDR1 reads KGHDR; CDR2 reads SFDVKD. The germline V and J ends were trimmed by 2 bases and 4 bases, with 16 bases remaining between them. This CDR3 is built from 16 residues. The CDR3 sequence: CATSDSVGGGSTEAFF. DNA for the CDR3: TGTGCCACCAGTGATTCGGTAGGGGGTGGGAGCACTGAAGCTTTCTTT.

The CDR3 sequence: CASTSPQGAKAFF. The CDR3, as DNA: TGTGCCAGCACATCACCCCAGGGGGCAAAAGCTTTCTTT. J is TRBJ1-1 and V is TRBV6-6, with TRBD1 matching over 8 bases. The junction had 10 bases not matched to a gene; V was cut back by 7 bases and J by 9 bases. The CDR3 totals 13 residues. CDR1 is MNHNY and CDR2 is SVGAGI in the germline V gene (reference sequence).

The genes are TRBV5-1 and TRBJ2-2; TRBD1 matches at 9 bases. The CDR3 consists of 15 residues. Germline assignment: CDR1 SGHRS and CDR2 YFSETQ. Trimming removed 4 bases from V and 7 bases from J; junction bases left unmatched: 8. The CDR3, as DNA: TGCGCCAGCAGCCTGGGGGACAGGGATAGCGGGGAGCTGTTTTTT. Translating gives CASSLGDRDSGELFF. Looking up the rest from reference TRBV5-1 and TRBJ2-2 gives the full variable domain: KAGVTQTPRYLIKTRGQQVTLSCSPISGHRSVSWYQQTPGQGLQFLFEYFSETQRNKGNFPGRFSGRQFSNSRSEMNVSTLELGDSALYLCASSLGDRDSGELFFGEGSRLTVL.

The chain couples TRBV27 to TRBJ1-4; a possible D gene is TRBD1 (6 bases). Looked up from germline, CDR1 is MNHEY and CDR2 is SMNVEV (reference sequence). With 4 bases removed from V and 4 bases from J, the gap between germline ends came to 10 bases. This CDR3 is 14 amino acids long. The CDR3 loop reads CASSWTVNNEKLFF. The CDR3 region has the DNA TGTGCCAGCAGTTGGACAGTGAATAATGAAAAACTGTTTTTT. The complete variable domain, with remaining parts taken from reference TRBV27 and TRBJ1-4, reads EAQVTQNPRYLITVTGKKLTVTCSQNMNHEYMSWYRQDPGLGLRQIYYSMNVEVTDKGDVPEGYKVSRKEKRNFPLILESPSPNQTSLYFCASSWTVNNEKLFFGSGTQLSVL.

The rearrangement links TRBV7-9 to TRBJ2-2, with a weak D call TRBD1 (6 bases). The germline gives CDR1 SEHNR, CDR2 FQNEAQ (reference sequence). The CDR3 is 12 residues long. V was shortened by 5 bases and J by 7 bases, with 8 bases between the two germline ends. CDR3 protein: CASSPGDGELFF. In nucleotides, the CDR3 is TGTGCCAGCAGCCCAGGGGACGGGGAGCTGTTTTTT. The complete variable domain, with remaining parts taken from reference TRBV7-9 and TRBJ2-2, reads DTGVSQNPRHKITKRGQNVTFRCDPISEHNRLYWYRQTLGQGPEFLTYFQNEAQLEKSRLLSDRFSAERPKGSFSTLEIQRTEQGDSAMYLCASSPGDGELFFGEGSRLTVL.

This sequence joins TRBV11-2 and TRBJ1-2; possible D gene TRBD1, 5 bases. V was clipped by 1 base and J by 3 bases, with 6 bases between them. The CDR3 loop spans 13 amino acids. Germline V gives CDR1 SGHAT, CDR2 FQNNGV. CDR3 DNA sequence: TGTGCCAGCAGCTTAGCACAGGACTATGGCTACACCTTC. It translates to CASSLAQDYGYTF.

This clone has a handful of counts. The chain couples TRBV3-1 (or the pseudogene TRBV3-2) to TRBJ1-6; TRBD1 aligns across 9 bases. In germline, CDR1 is LGHDT, CDR2 YNNKEL (reference sequence). CDR3 size: 13 residues. The ends lost 5 bases at V and 13 bases at J; junction bases unmatched: 6. The CDR3 nucleotides are TGTGCCAGCAGCGAGGGACAGGGCCACCCCCTCCACTTT. It translates to CASSEGQGHPLHF.

V is TRBV19 and J is TRBJ2-3, with 10 bases lining up with TRBD1. CDR3 length: 16 residues. J gave up 3 bases and V 6 bases, and 9 bases lay outside the gene matches. CDR1 is LNHDA, CDR2 SQIVND, per germline (reference sequence). In DNA, the CDR3 is TGTGCCAGTAGCGGGACAGGGGACCGCCCTACAGATACGCAGTATTTT. It is translated as CASSGTGDRPTDTQYF.

This clone has a handful of counts. CDR3 nucleotides: TGTGCCAGCAGTTCCCAAGGGTTAGGGGACGAGCAGTACTTC. This gives the protein CASSSQGLGDEQYF. This chain links TRBV27 with TRBJ2-7, with a possible D match to TRBD1 (5 bases). The CDR3 consists of 14 residues. Germline CDR1 is MNHEY and CDR2 is SMNVEV (reference sequence). The V end was cut by 4 bases, the J end by 5 bases, with 15 bases between.

The V call is TRBV10-1, the J call TRBJ1-5; D is undetermined. Per germline, CDR1 WNHNN and CDR2 SYGVQD (reference sequence). Trimming pared 10 bases from V and 1 base from J, leaving 11 bases between. CDR3 size: 13 residues. CDR3 region: CATSSGSNQPQHF. The CDR3 DNA is TGCGCCACCTCCTCGGGGAGCAATCAGCCCCAGCATTTT.

The V gene is TRBV18, the J gene TRBJ2-7, with 9 bases lining up with TRBD2. The V gene's germline CDR1 is KGHSH and CDR2 LQKENI. Germline trimming cut 5 bases from V and 5 bases from J; bases unmatched to any gene: 10. CDR3 length: 15 amino acids. The CDR3 protein is CASSVGASGADEQYF. The CDR3 DNA reads TGTGCCAGCTCAGTAGGGGCTAGCGGGGCAGACGAGCAGTACTTC.

J is TRBJ2-5 and V is TRBV4-1; 8 positions agree with TRBD2. The V segment lost 1 base and the J segment 5 bases; nucleotides outside the gene matches: 9. Germline assignment: CDR1 MGHRA and CDR2 YSYEKL. There are 16 residues in the CDR3. The CDR3 loop is CASSQGFGGGQETQYF. The CDR3 DNA sequence: TGCGCCAGCAGCCAAGGGTTCGGGGGGGGGCAGGAGACCCAGTACTTC.

The V gene is TRBV28, the J gene TRBJ1-2; D is perhaps TRBD1 (5 bases). Per germline, CDR1 MDHEN and CDR2 SYDVKM. Trimming took off 3 bases at V and 6 bases at J, with 14 bases between the two ends. This CDR3 comprises 14 residues. This chain's CDR3 is CASSFFLGVHGYTF. The CDR3 coding sequence is TGTGCCAGCAGTTTTTTCTTAGGGGTGCATGGCTACACCTTC.